Presented here are 21 T cell receptor beta chains from one specimen sequenced in a study of tumor-infiltrating lymphocytes in primary liver carcinoma. The investigators made TCR beta cDNA from around 540 ng total RNA, using a constant-region primer. Amplification in three nested multiplex PCR rounds with slightly modified ARM-PCR gave rise to TCR beta libraries. In the first two PCR rounds, TRBV1-TRBV30 forward primers were paired with a C-beta reverse primer, and each round lasted 10 cycles. TCRdb called the multiplex PCR reads again in MiXCR, with one record for every CDR3 protein. The table shows about 100,000 distinct CDR3 sequences, with 55% to 75% occurring only once. Co-extracted RNA and DNA came from approximately 20-30 mg of unsorted bulk tissue. Sequenced material: liver tumor tissue from sampling region 5. Regarding subset: tumor region T5, tumor centre. All receptors come from a woman aged 60-70 years with primary liver carcinoma and hepatitis B virus infection.

As for this clonotype: A much larger clonotype is one base distant, so this may be a read error. This likely comes from a read error, as the CDR3 has no conserved phenylalanine or tryptophan at its end. This chain links TRBV10-3 with TRBJ2-3; TRBD2 agrees at 8 bases. The CDR3 is made up of 13 amino acids. The junction had 6 bases not matched to a gene; V was cut back by 9 bases and J by 4 bases. Germline V gene lookup returns CDR1 ENHRY and CDR2 SYGVKD. CDR3 residues: CAITGGLADTQYI. CDR3 DNA: TGTGCCATTACGGGGGGGCTTGCAGATACGCAGTATATT.

Comments on this clonotype: Being one base from a much bigger clone, this may be a read error. V is TRBV28 and J is TRBJ1-4, with 7 bases lining up with TRBD1. With 6 bases clipped from V and 10 bases from J, the junction kept 14 bases outside the gene matches. This CDR3 region has 15 residues. Germline lookup yields CDR1 MDHEN and CDR2 SYDVKM. CDR3 amino acids: CASSPPQGSWGKLFF. The CDR3 DNA reads TGTGCCAGCAGCCCCCCACAGGGGAGTTGGGGAAAACTGTTTTTT. Full variable domain (outside the CDR3, taken from reference TRBV28 and TRBJ1-4): DVKVTQSSRYLVKRTGEKVFLECVQDMDHENMFWYRQDPGLGLRLIYFSYDVKMKEKGDIPEGYSVSREKKERFSLILESASTNQTSMYLCASSPPQGSWGKLFFGSGTQLSVL.

This clonotype was counted a few times. This may be a read error, as it is one base from a much larger clone. The chain is built from TRBV30 and TRBJ1-1; 7 bases match TRBD1. The J segment lost 6 bases and the V segment lost 2 bases, leaving 3 bases of the junction unmatched. There are 12 residues in the CDR3. Germline V gives CDR1 GTSNPN, CDR2 SVGIG (reference sequence). The CDR3 loop reads CAWSRGLAEAFF. DNA for the CDR3: TGTGCCTGGAGTAGGGGGCTAGCTGAAGCTTTCTTT.

V is TRBV14 and J is TRBJ2-7, with 7 bases lining up with TRBD2. V was clipped by 3 bases and J by 8 bases; unmatched bases: 10. The CDR3 loop spans 14 amino acids. The V gene's germline CDR1 is SGHDN and CDR2 FVKESK. The CDR3 here is CASSQVGTIDKQYF. CDR3 bases: TGTGCCAGCAGCCAGGTCGGGACTATAGACAAGCAGTACTTC.

This sequence joins TRBV14 and TRBJ2-1; possible D gene TRBD2, 5 bases. CDR1 SGHDN and CDR2 FVKESK come from the germline V gene. V lost 10 bases and J lost 7, with 20 bases in between. This CDR3 has 14 residues. The CDR3 region is CANSPKLTGNEQFF. DNA for the CDR3: TGTGCCAATAGCCCTAAATTGACGGGGAATGAGCAGTTCTTC.

In regard to this clonotype: The junction departs from germline at one end; a sequencing error may be responsible. The chain combines TRBV11-2 with TRBJ2-2, with TRBD2 matching 13 bases. Germline loops: CDR1 SGHAT, CDR2 FQNNGV. There are 19 residues in the CDR3. The CDR3 DNA reads TGTGCCAGCAGCCCCTTTGTTGGACTAGCGGGAGTGGGCACCTGGGAGCTGTTTTTT. Its protein product is CASSPFVGLAGVGTWELFF.

As to this clonotype: One end of the junction does not line up with germline, which may come from a read error. The chain has TRBV7-9 and TRBJ1-4; 7 bases align to TRBD1. The CDR3 totals 17 residues. Germline loops: CDR1 SEHNR, CDR2 FQNEAQ (reference sequence). The CDR3 spells CASNLLGSGTANEKLFF. CDR3 coding DNA: TGTGCCAGCAACTTATTAGGGTCCGGGACAGCAAATGAAAAACTGTTTTTT.

This clonotype came up a few times. The V call is TRBV19, the J call TRBJ2-3, with 10 bases matching TRBD2. The CDR3 consists of 13 residues. Unmatched junction bases numbered 0, after V lost 5 bases and J lost 4 bases. In germline, CDR1 is LNHDA, CDR2 SQIVND (reference sequence). The CDR3: CASSGLAADTQYF. Written as DNA, the CDR3 is TGTGCCAGTAGTGGACTAGCGGCAGATACGCAGTATTTT.

The CDR3: CASSFSWLAEDSYEQYF. Written as DNA, the CDR3 is TGTGCCAGCAGTTTCTCCTGGCTAGCCGAAGACTCCTACGAGCAGTACTTC. The rearrangement uses TRBV28 and TRBJ2-7; a weak D match, TRBD2 (5 bases). This CDR3 region has 17 residues. The germline V and J ends were trimmed by 3 bases and 0 bases, with 18 bases remaining between them. Germline V gives CDR1 MDHEN, CDR2 SYDVKM.

Note on this clonotype: Given the absence of the conserved phenylalanine or tryptophan at the CDR3 end, a read error is likely. The chain employs TRBV11-3 and TRBJ2-3; no reliable D call. Germline-derived CDR1 and CDR2 are SGHNT and YENEEA. The CDR3 has 12 amino acids. The CDR3 loop is CTSSQWADTQYL. CDR3 nucleotide sequence: TGTACCAGCAGCCAGTGGGCAGATACGCAGTATTTA.

With regard to this clonotype: The junction differs from germline at one of its ends, possibly a read error. J is TRBJ1-1 and V is TRBV11-3; the D is unclear. The CDR3 sequence is 13 residues long. Germline V gene sequence: CDR1 SGHNT, CDR2 YENEEA. CDR3 DNA: TGTGCCAGCAGCTTAGGAGAAAACACTGAAGCTCCCTTT. Its translation: CASSLGENTEAPF.

Points on this clonotype: A much larger clone is a single base away; this may be a read error. V and J are TRBV18 and TRBJ1-2, with 7 bases identical to TRBD1. The germline gives CDR1 KGHSH, CDR2 LQKENI. CDR3 length: 13 amino acids. CDR3 in DNA: TGTGCCAGCTCATCTTCCCGGACAGGATACTACATCTTC. Translated, it gives CASSSSRTGYYIF.

In its sample, this clonotype was seen once. A much larger clonotype is one base distant, so this may be a read error. This rearrangement joins TRBV28 to TRBJ1-5; D ambiguous. The CDR3 is made up of 12 amino acids. Germline-derived CDR1 and CDR2 are MDHEN and SYDVKM. CDR3 sequence (DNA): TGTGCCAGCAGAACGGTCTTACGGCCCCATCATTTT. Protein product: CASRTVLRPHHF.

Of note for this clonotype: The junction differs from germline at one of its ends, possibly a read error. The chain uses TRBV6-1 and TRBJ1-5; unclear D gene. The CDR3 has 17 amino acids. Per the germline V gene, CDR1 is MNHNS and CDR2 is SASEGT. DNA for the CDR3: TGTGCCAGCAGTGAAGATTATTGGGGTAACAGCAATCAGTCCCAGCATTTT. Amino acids: CASSEDYWGNSNQSQHF.

V usage is TRBV11-1 and J usage is TRBJ2-5; TRBD1 agrees at 7 bases. CDR3 length equals 15 residues. Per germline, CDR1 SGHAT and CDR2 FQDESV (reference sequence). V lost 5 bases to trimming and J lost 4 bases; unmatched junction nucleotides: 10. CDR3 region: CASSTNGTDRETQYF. In DNA form, the CDR3 reads TGTGCCAGCAGCACCAACGGGACAGATAGAGAGACCCAGTACTTC. Full variable domain (rest looked up from reference TRBV11-1 and TRBJ2-5): EAEVAQSPRYKITEKSQAVAFWCDPISGHATLYWYRQILGQGPELLVQFQDESVVDDSQLPKDRFSAERLKGVDSTLKIQPAELGDSAMYLCASSTNGTDRETQYFGPGTRLLVL.

In the case of this clonotype: A read error may be the cause here, since a much bigger clone is one base away. The DNA for the CDR3 is TGTGCCAGCAACCAAGATCTCAGCGCCAGGTCTAGAGAGCAGTACTTC. Protein sequence: CASNQDLSARSREQYF. V and J are TRBV4-2 and TRBJ2-7; D ambiguous. The germline gives CDR1 LGHNA, CDR2 YNFKEQ. The CDR3 extends over 16 amino acids.

Remarks on this clonotype: Germline and junction disagree at one end, which may indicate a read error. The DNA for the CDR3 is TGTGCCAACAGCTGGACTAGAGGGGCAGAGCAGTACTTC. It specifies CANSWTRGAEQYF. This chain uses TRBV11-2 with TRBJ2-1; TRBD2 matches at 7 bases. Near its end, the DNA agrees better with TRBJ2-7, so the J call may be wrong. Germline CDR1 is SGHAT and CDR2 is FQNNGV. The CDR3 has 13 residues.

This chain uses TRBV11-2 with TRBJ2-7; 7 bases are a match to TRBD1. The germline gives CDR1 SGHAT, CDR2 FQNNGV. The CDR3 spans 12 residues. CDR3 sequence: CTNGQLGQAQYF. The CDR3 nucleotides are TGTACCAACGGCCAACTCGGACAGGCGCAGTACTTC.

In the case of this clonotype: A much larger clone differs by one base, so this may be a read error. The chain employs TRBV12-3 or TRBV12-4 and TRBJ1-1; D perhaps matches TRBD1 (5 bases). V lost 8 bases, J lost 1 base, and 14 bases lay in between. This CDR3 region has 14 residues. In DNA form, the CDR3 reads TGTGCCAGCTCTTCAGGGCGGGGGAACACTGAAGCTTTCTTT. Its protein is CASSSGRGNTEAFF.

With regard to this clonotype: A much larger clone differs from this one at a single base, so this may be a read error. The rearrangement joins TRBV13 to TRBJ2-3; D possibly corresponds to TRBD2 (6 bases). Per the germline V gene, CDR1 is PRHDT and CDR2 is FYEKMQ (reference sequence). CDR3 length: 15 amino acids. This CDR3 reads CASTYGSTSIDTQYF. The CDR3 DNA sequence: TGTGCCAGCACCTACGGCAGTACTAGCATAGATACGCAGTATTTT.

Regarding this clonotype: The junction differs from germline at one of its ends, possibly a read error. The chain joins TRBV11-2 to TRBJ2-2; tentatively, D is TRBD2 (5 bases). Germline V lookup: CDR1 SGHAT, CDR2 FQNNGV. The CDR3 runs to 13 residues. The CDR3 is CTSSLEQAGELFF. The CDR3, as DNA: TGTACCAGCAGCTTGGAGCAAGCCGGGGAGCTGTTCTTT.